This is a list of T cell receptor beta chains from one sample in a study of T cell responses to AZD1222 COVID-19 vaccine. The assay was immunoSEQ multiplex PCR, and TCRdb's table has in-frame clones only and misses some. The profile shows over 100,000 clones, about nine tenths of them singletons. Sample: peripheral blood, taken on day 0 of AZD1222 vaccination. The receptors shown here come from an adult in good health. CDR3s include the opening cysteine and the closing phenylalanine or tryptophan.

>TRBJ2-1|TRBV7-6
CASSRGTGQDNEQFF
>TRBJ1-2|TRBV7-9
CASSLQETHYGYTF
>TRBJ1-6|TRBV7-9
CASSWPPGQGSYNSPLHF
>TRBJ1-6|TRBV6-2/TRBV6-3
CASSVQGTGSPLHF
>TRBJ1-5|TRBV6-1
CASSETAGYQPQHF
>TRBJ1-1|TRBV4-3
CASSQEVLNTEAFF
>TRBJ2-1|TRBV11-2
CASSLAEGAALTQFF
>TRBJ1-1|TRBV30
CAWSVRPTGAFF
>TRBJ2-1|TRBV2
CAGQGTGEQFF
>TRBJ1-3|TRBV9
CASSARDSFTSGNTIYF
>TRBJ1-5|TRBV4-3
CASSFIWGGNQPQHF
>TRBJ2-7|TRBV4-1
CASSQTAGQDSYEQYF
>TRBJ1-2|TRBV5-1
CASSYSGEGYTF
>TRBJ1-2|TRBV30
CAWSAPGTGGRYTF